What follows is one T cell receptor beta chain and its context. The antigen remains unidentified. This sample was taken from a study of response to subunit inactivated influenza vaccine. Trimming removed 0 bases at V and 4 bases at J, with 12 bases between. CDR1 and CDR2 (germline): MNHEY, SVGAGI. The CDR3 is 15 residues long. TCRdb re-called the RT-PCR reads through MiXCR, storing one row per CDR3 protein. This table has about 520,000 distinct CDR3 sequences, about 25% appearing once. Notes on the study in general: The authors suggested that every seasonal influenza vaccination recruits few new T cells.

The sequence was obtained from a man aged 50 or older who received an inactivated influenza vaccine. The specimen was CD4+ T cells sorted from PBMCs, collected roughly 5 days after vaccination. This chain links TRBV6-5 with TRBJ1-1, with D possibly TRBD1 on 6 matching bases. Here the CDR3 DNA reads TGTGCCAGCAGTTACTCGACAGGTCGTATCACTGAAGCTTTCTTT. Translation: CASSYSTGRITEAFF.